The 14 T cell receptor beta chains given below trace back to one sample, sequenced in a study of CD8+CD57+ T cells in acquired aplastic anemia. Sequencing involved patients with CD8+CD57+ cell expansion previously shown by flow cytometry. Researchers used genomic DNA as the template to profile TCR beta VDJ and CDR3. TCRdb re-analysed the reads in MiXCR, keeping a single row per CDR3 protein. The table includes 150,000 to 200,000 distinct CDR3 sequences, around 48% detected once. The specimen was sorted CD4+, CD8+, or CD8+CD57+ T cells (not recorded which) from PBMCs. Source of these receptors: a human donor with aplastic anemia.

CDR3 in DNA: TGTGCCATCAGTATACAGGGGGCAGCATACGAGCAGTACTTC. This gives the protein CAISIQGAAYEQYF. The chain joins TRBV10-3 to TRBJ2-7; 9 nucleotides align to TRBD1. The CDR3 loop spans 14 amino acids. Germline V gene data show CDR1 as ENHRY and CDR2 as SYGVKD. Germline trimming cut 5 bases from V and 4 bases from J; bases unmatched to any gene: 6.

This clonotype was counted between two and nine times. This sequence joins TRBV2 and TRBJ2-1; TRBD2 agrees at 14 bases. J gave up 8 bases and V 6 bases, and 6 bases lay outside the gene matches. The CDR3 has 15 amino acids. From germline, CDR1 is SNHLY and CDR2 FYNNEI. This CDR3 is CASRPGTSGRYEQFF. The CDR3 coding sequence is TGTGCCAGCAGACCCGGGACTAGCGGGAGATATGAGCAGTTCTTC.

The table lists this clonotype with many counts. The chain combines TRBV15 with TRBJ2-7; D may be TRBD1 (6 bases). The CDR3 extends over 15 amino acids. Per germline, CDR1 LNHNV and CDR2 YYDKDF (reference sequence). Trimming took 5 bases from V and 2 from J, leaving 16 bases between them. The CDR3 DNA is TGTGCCACCAGCGGGAGACAGGCCCTAACCTACGAGCAGTACTTC. The encoded protein is CATSGRQALTYEQYF.

This clonotype was seen once. The V gene is TRBV20-1, the J gene TRBJ2-5; 12 bases align to TRBD2. The germline V gene encodes CDR1 DFQATT and CDR2 SNEGSKA (reference sequence). The V segment lost 5 bases and the J segment 2 bases; nucleotides outside the gene matches: 6. The CDR3 runs 15 residues. CDR3 DNA sequence: TGCAGTGCTGCTACTAGCGGGGGGCTTCAAGAGACCCAGTACTTC. Amino acid sequence: CSAATSGGLQETQYF.

V and J are TRBV28 and TRBJ1-5, with D perhaps matching TRBD1 (5 bases). Trimming removed 7 bases at V and 3 bases at J, with 7 bases between. Per the germline V gene, CDR1 is MDHEN and CDR2 is SYDVKM. CDR3 length: 12 amino acids. CDR3 DNA sequence: TGTGCCAGCACCGGGACCAATCAGCCCCAGCATTTT. This encodes CASTGTNQPQHF.

The table lists this clonotype with many counts. The chain employs TRBV10-3 and TRBJ2-5; the D is unclear. The germline gives CDR1 ENHRY, CDR2 SYGVKD. CDR3 length: 12 amino acids. Trimming pared 2 bases from V and 4 bases from J, leaving 5 bases between. CDR3 DNA sequence: TGTGCCATCAGTGAGGTCGCAGAGACCCAGTACTTC. Translating it yields CAISEVAETQYF.

This chain links TRBV24-1 with TRBJ1-5; perhaps TRBD1 as D (5 bases). Between the trimmed V and J ends, which lost 6 bases and 6 bases, there was a span of 11 bases. CDR1 is KGHDR, CDR2 SFDVKD, per germline. The CDR3 totals 13 residues. The CDR3 bases are TGTGCCACCAGTAGCTGGGGCATTCAGCCCCAGCATTTT. Translation gives CATSSWGIQPQHF.

This clonotype was seen ten or more times. The chain recombines TRBV24-1 with TRBJ2-1; no reliable D call. This CDR3 contains 14 residues. Germline lookup yields CDR1 KGHDR and CDR2 SFDVKD. The V end was cut by 0 bases, the J end by 9 bases, with 11 bases between. CDR3 DNA sequence: TGTGCCACCAGTGATTTGCGGTACGGGTTTGAGCAGTTCTTC. Its translation is CATSDLRYGFEQFF.

This clonotype came up many times. The J gene is TRBJ1-4, the V gene TRBV7-2; D gene ambiguous. Trimming took 4 bases from V and 5 from J, leaving 8 bases between them. This CDR3 region has 13 residues. Germline V gene data show CDR1 as SGHTA and CDR2 as FQGNSA. In DNA form, the CDR3 reads TGTGCCAGCAGCTCCCGATCGAATGAAAAACTGTTTTTT. It encodes CASSSRSNEKLFF.

The V and J genes are TRBV2 and TRBJ1-6; D may be TRBD1 (6 bases). CDR3 length: 15 amino acids. V lost 5 bases, J lost 10 bases, and 18 bases lay in between. Germline CDR1 SNHLY, CDR2 FYNNEI. This CDR3 is CASSYSSGGGSPLHF. The DNA for the CDR3 is TGTGCCAGCAGTTATTCTAGCGGGGGCGGATCACCCCTCCACTTT.

This clonotype occurred many times. The chain joins TRBV4-3 to TRBJ1-6, with D unclear. V was pared by 0 bases and J by 10 bases, with 10 bases between. The germline CDR1 and CDR2 sequences are LGHNA and YSLEER. The CDR3 consists of 14 residues. The CDR3 DNA follows: TGCGCCAGCAGCCAAGAAATCGCTGTATCACCCCTCCACTTT. Its protein is CASSQEIAVSPLHF.

The table lists this clonotype with many counts. The V gene is TRBV12-5, the J gene TRBJ1-1, with D unclear. Trimming cost V 6 bases and J 1 base, with 9 bases left between them. The CDR3 extends over 13 amino acids. In germline, CDR1 is LGHNT, CDR2 FRNRAP. The CDR3 DNA follows: TGTGCTAGTGGCAAAGGCGGGAACACTGAAGCTTTCTTT. Amino acids: CASGKGGNTEAFF. The whole variable domain, remainder taken from reference TRBV12-5 and TRBJ1-1, is DARVTQTPRHKVTEMGQEVTMRCQPILGHNTVFWYRQTMMQGLELLAYFRNRAPLDDSGMPKDRFSAEMPDATLATLKIQPSEPRDSAVYFCASGKGGNTEAFFGQGTRLTVV.

The chain joins TRBV11-2 to TRBJ2-1; D might be TRBD2 (8 bases). CDR3 length: 18 amino acids. The V gene lost 0 bases and the J gene lost 5 bases, with 20 bases spanning the gap. CDR1 and CDR2 (germline): SGHAT, FQNNGV. CDR3 coding DNA: TGTGCCAGCAGCTTAGATAAATTCGGGAGGGGGCGCCACAATGAGCAGTTCTTC. This sequence encodes CASSLDKFGRGRHNEQFF.

This clonotype has a handful of counts. The rearrangement joins TRBV2 to TRBJ2-5, with unresolved D. Germline values: CDR1 SNHLY, CDR2 FYNNEI. The CDR3 is made up of 13 amino acids. V lost 8 bases, J lost 1 base, and 11 bases lay in between. The CDR3 reads CASGRATQETQYF. CDR3 bases: TGTGCCAGCGGTCGGGCGACCCAAGAGACCCAGTACTTC. Complete variable domain (other parts from reference TRBV2 and TRBJ2-5): EPEVTQTPSHQVTQMGQEVILRCVPISNHLYFYWYRQILGQKVEFLVSFYNNEISEKSEIFDDQFSVERPDGSNFTLKIRSTKLEDSAMYFCASGRATQETQYFGPGTRLLVL.